This T cell receptor (beta chain) was captured in a study of T cells in localized non-small cell lung cancer. Data came from immunoSEQ multiplex PCR; TCRdb stores just in-frame clones and leaves some out. The repertoire holds some 22,000 clones, roughly 87% seen once, with about 29% in the top ten. Details on this clone: Its antigen is undetermined.

V lost 6 bases to trimming and J lost 2 bases, with 16 bases between them. Germline loops: CDR1 MNHEY, CDR2 SVGAGI. The CDR3 has 15 amino acids. Study conclusions and caveats: Compared with tumor, uninvolved adjacent lung displayed greater T cell clonality, ranking highest overall.

The chain couples TRBV6-5 to TRBJ2-5; D possibly corresponds to TRBD1 (6 bases). The sequenced sample was peripheral blood, obtained before any cancer treatment. The source of this sequence is a male donor at least 60 years old with stage I squamous cell lung carcinoma. This chain's CDR3 is CASSLPRTEQETQYF. The DNA of the CDR3 is TGTGCCAGCAGCCTCCCCAGGACAGAGCAAGAGACCCAGTACTTC.